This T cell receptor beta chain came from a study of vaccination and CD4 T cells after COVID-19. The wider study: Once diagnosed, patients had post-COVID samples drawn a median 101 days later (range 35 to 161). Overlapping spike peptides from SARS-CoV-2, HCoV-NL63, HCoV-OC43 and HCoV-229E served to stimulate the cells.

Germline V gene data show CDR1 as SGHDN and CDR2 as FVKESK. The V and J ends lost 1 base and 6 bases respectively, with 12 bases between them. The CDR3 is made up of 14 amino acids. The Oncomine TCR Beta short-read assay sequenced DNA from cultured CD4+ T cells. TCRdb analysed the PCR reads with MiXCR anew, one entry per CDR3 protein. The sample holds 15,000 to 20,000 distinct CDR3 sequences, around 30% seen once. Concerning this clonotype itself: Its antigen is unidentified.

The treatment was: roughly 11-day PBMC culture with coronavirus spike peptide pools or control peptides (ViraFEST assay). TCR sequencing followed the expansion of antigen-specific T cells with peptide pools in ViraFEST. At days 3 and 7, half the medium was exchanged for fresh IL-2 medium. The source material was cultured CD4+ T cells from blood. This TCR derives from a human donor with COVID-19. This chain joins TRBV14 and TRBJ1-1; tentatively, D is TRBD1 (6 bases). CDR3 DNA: TGTGCCAGCAGCCAAGCGAGTTGGACAGCTGAAGCTTTCTTT. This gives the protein CASSQASWTAEAFF.